The source of this T cell receptor (beta chain) is a study of T cells after yellow fever vaccination. Using its own MiXCR run on the 5' RACE reads, TCRdb lists one record per CDR3 protein. The sample has some 150,000 distinct CDR3 sequences; approximately 10% are singletons. This clonotype was counted only a few times. What it binds is unknown. The study, taken as a whole, reports: There was a small share of clonotypes that showed up in both the CD4 and CD8 compartments.

This specimen was CD8+ T cells sorted from PBMCs, taken 45 days after the yellow fever booster vaccination. This sequence was found in a young man who received the YFV17D yellow fever vaccine.

CDR3 sequence reads: CASSYGTGDGQETQYF. In DNA, the CDR3 is TGTGCCAGCAGTTACGGGACAGGGGACGGCCAAGAGACCCAGTACTTC. The chain employs TRBV6-5 and TRBJ2-5; TRBD1 agrees at 10 bases. Germline V CDR1 and CDR2: MNHEY, SVGAGI. The CDR3 length is 16 residues. With V trimmed by 2 bases and J by 1 base, 4 bases remained unmatched.